The 32 T cell receptor beta chains given below trace back to one sample, sequenced in a study of OX40 agonist ivuxolimab in advanced cancers. Here immunoSEQ multiplex PCR was the method, and the copy in TCRdb shows in-frame clones only, minus some. The sample includes tens of thousands of clones, roughly 84% seen only once; the top ten take less than 0.85%. Sequenced material: CD4+ or CD8+ T cells sorted from blood, taken in a trial of the OX40 agonist ivuxolimab. All receptors come from an adult with an advanced solid tumor such as melanoma, head and neck, liver or kidney cancer.

The chain recombines TRBV5-1 with TRBJ2-7; TRBD2 aligns across 9 bases. There are 15 residues in the CDR3. From germline, CDR1 is SGHRS and CDR2 YFSETQ. V was clipped by 2 bases and J by 5 bases; unmatched bases: 8. The CDR3 reads CASSLIAGEVNEQYF. The CDR3 DNA follows: TGCGCCAGCAGCTTAATAGCGGGAGAGGTCAACGAGCAGTACTTC.

The V gene is TRBV5-6, the J gene TRBJ2-7; a weak D match, TRBD2 (5 bases). CDR3 length: 15 residues. V lost 4 bases, J lost 6 bases, and 20 bases lay in between. Germline V CDR1 and CDR2: SGHDT, YYEEEE. The CDR3 loop is CASSAIQDSTSEQYF. CDR3 coding DNA: TGTGCCAGCAGCGCCATCCAGGACTCCACTTCCGAGCAGTACTTC.

The rearrangement links TRBV7-2 to TRBJ2-1; D tentatively fits TRBD1 or TRBD2 (5 bases each). The germline V gene has CDR1 SGHTA and CDR2 FQGNSA. The CDR3 is made up of 16 amino acids. Trimming left V 5 bases short and J 7 bases short, with 21 bases between. CDR3 sequence reads: CASSAPGVLGVNEQFF. Written as DNA, the CDR3 is TGTGCCAGCAGCGCCCCTGGGGTTTTGGGGGTGAATGAGCAGTTCTTC.

A note on this clone: Likely a read error: the CDR3 ends without its conserved phenylalanine or tryptophan. The V and J genes are TRBV9 and TRBJ2-7, with D perhaps TRBD1 (5 bases). V was shortened by 3 bases and J by 7 bases, with 11 bases between the two germline ends. The CDR3 contains 12 residues. Per germline, CDR1 SGDLS and CDR2 YYNGEE. CDR3 region: CASSALGQEQYL. CDR3 sequence (DNA): TGTGCCAGCAGCGCGCTGGGGCAAGAGCAGTACCTC.

The J gene is TRBJ1-1, the V gene TRBV6-1; no clear D. The CDR3 runs 11 residues. CDR1 MNHNS and CDR2 SASEGT come from the germline V gene. Trimming pared 7 bases from V and 1 base from J, leaving 4 bases between. The CDR3 loop reads CASKRNTEAFF. In nucleotides, the CDR3 is TGTGCCAGCAAGAGGAACACTGAAGCTTTCTTT.

The chain recombines TRBV5-1 with TRBJ2-1; tentatively, D is TRBD2 (5 bases). Per germline, CDR1 SGHRS and CDR2 YFSETQ. Deletions cut 0 bases from V and 2 bases from J, with 6 bases between. The CDR3 length is 14 residues. DNA of the CDR3: TGCGCCAGCAGCTTGGGACTAACCTACAATGAGCAGTTCTTC. Translating gives CASSLGLTYNEQFF.

The J gene is TRBJ1-3, the V gene TRBV5-5; 8 nucleotides match TRBD1. CDR1 SGHKS and CDR2 YYEKEE come from the germline V gene (reference sequence). J gave up 1 base and V 3 bases, and 9 bases lay outside the gene matches. The CDR3 covers 17 residues. The CDR3, as DNA: TGTGCCAGCAGCTCGCAGGGGGCAATGATATCTGGAAACACCATATATTTT. Its protein is CASSSQGAMISGNTIYF. The whole variable domain, remainder taken from reference TRBV5-5 and TRBJ1-3, is DAGVTQSPTHLIKTRGQQVTLRCSPISGHKSVSWYQQVLGQGPQFIFQYYEKEERGRGNFPDRFSARQFPNYSSELNVNALLLGDSALYLCASSSQGAMISGNTIYFGEGSWLTVV.

The gene calls are TRBV7-8 and TRBJ1-2, with D uncertain. In germline, CDR1 is SGHVS, CDR2 FQNEAQ. This CDR3 has 14 residues. The V end was cut by 5 bases, the J end by 7 bases, with 17 bases between. As DNA, the CDR3 is TGTGCCAGCAGCCCTAGTCCGGGAGGCGGTGGCTACACCTTC. Protein product: CASSPSPGGGGYTF.

The chain recombines TRBV6-6 with TRBJ2-3, with D perhaps TRBD1 (6 bases). V dropped 5 bases and J dropped 2 bases, with 17 bases sitting between them. The CDR3 spans 16 residues. Germline values: CDR1 MNHNY, CDR2 SVGAGI (reference sequence). The DNA for the CDR3 is TGTGCCAGCAGTACGCAACCAGGGGCGACCACAGATACGCAGTATTTT. It yields the protein CASSTQPGATTDTQYF.

This chain joins TRBV7-9 and TRBJ1-2, with D unresolved. In germline, CDR1 is SEHNR, CDR2 FQNEAQ (reference sequence). This CDR3 contains 12 residues. The V gene lost 1 base and the J gene lost 8 bases, with 8 bases spanning the gap. CDR3 coding DNA: TGTGCCAGCAGCTTAGGAGGGTTAGGCTACACCTTC. This encodes CASSLGGLGYTF.

J is TRBJ2-5 and V is TRBV5-1, with 9 bases aligning to TRBD1. CDR1 and CDR2 from the germline V gene are SGHRS and YFSETQ. This CDR3 has 13 residues. The V and J ends lost 4 bases and 3 bases, in that order; junction bases with no gene match: 1. In nucleotides, the CDR3 is TGCGCCAGCAGCCGACAGGGGGAAGAGACCCAGTACTTC. Translation: CASSRQGEETQYF.

The chain has TRBV7-9 and TRBJ2-3; possibly TRBD1 or TRBD2 for D (6 bases each). This CDR3 spans 17 amino acids. The ends were cut back, 4 bases at V and 2 bases at J, with 19 bases in the middle. Per germline, CDR1 SEHNR and CDR2 FQNEAQ (reference sequence). The CDR3 protein is CASSSVTGAGVTDTQYF. The CDR3, as DNA: TGTGCCAGCAGCTCCGTTACGGGGGCAGGGGTCACAGATACGCAGTATTTT.

This clone occurred a few times. The chain recombines TRBV14 with TRBJ1-1; no firm D call. V shed 4 bases and J shed 12 bases, with 18 bases lying between them. Germline CDR1 is SGHDN and CDR2 is FVKESK. The CDR3 sequence is 13 residues long. The DNA for the CDR3 is TGTGCCAGCAGCCCCCTTTCGAGGGATGTATCTTTCTTT. Its protein product is CASSPLSRDVSFF.

The chain carries TRBV7-6 and TRBJ1-2; TRBD1 aligns across 7 bases. Germline trimming cut 6 bases from V and 6 bases from J; bases unmatched to any gene: 7. Germline values: CDR1 SGHVS, CDR2 FNYEAQ. The CDR3 length is 13 residues. The DNA of the CDR3 is TGTGCCAGCAGTCCCGGACAGGAGCATGGCTACACCTTC. The encoded protein is CASSPGQEHGYTF.

The CDR3 region has the DNA TGTGCCAGCAGCTTTCGGCGGAGACAAGAGACCCAGTACTTC. Its protein is CASSFRRRQETQYF. The chain links TRBV7-2 to TRBJ2-5; the D is unclear. The CDR3 loop spans 14 amino acids. Trimming removed 3 bases from V and 2 bases from J, with 10 bases in between. Germline-derived CDR1 and CDR2 are SGHTA and FQGNSA.

Written as DNA, the CDR3 is TGTGCCTGGAGTGTACGTAGGGAAAGGTACACCTTC. Protein sequence: CAWSVRRERYTF. The V and J genes are TRBV30 and TRBJ1-2, with D unclear. The ends were cut back, 0 bases at V and 11 bases at J, with 13 bases in the middle. This CDR3 comprises 12 residues. Germline V gene sequence: CDR1 GTSNPN, CDR2 SVGIG (reference sequence). Based on the CDR3 plus reference TRBV30 and TRBJ1-2, the full variable domain is SQTIHQWPATLVQPVGSPLSLECTVEGTSNPNLYWYRQAAGRGLQLLFYSVGIGQISSEVPQNLSASRPQDRQFILSSKKLLLSDSGFYLCAWSVRRERYTFGSGTRLTVV.

There are a few counts of this clone. The chain joins TRBV7-3 to TRBJ2-2, with 7 bases identical to TRBD1. From germline, CDR1 is SGHTA and CDR2 FQGTGA. V lost 4 bases, J lost 0 bases, and 2 bases stayed unmatched. The CDR3 spans 15 residues. CDR3 residues: CASSYTGANTGELFF. The DNA of the CDR3 is TGTGCCAGCAGCTACACAGGGGCGAACACCGGGGAGCTGTTTTTT.

This clone was detected only once. The J gene is TRBJ1-3, the V gene TRBV4-2; the D is unclear. From germline, CDR1 is LGHNA and CDR2 YNFKEQ. The CDR3 covers 15 residues. The V and J ends lost 3 bases and 2 bases respectively, with 11 bases between them. The CDR3 DNA is TGTGCCAGCAGCCATGCCCAGGCAGCTGGAAACACCATATATTTT. Protein sequence: CASSHAQAAGNTIYF.

This clone was detected only once. The chain couples TRBV27 to TRBJ2-5; D is perhaps TRBD1 or TRBD2 (5 bases each). Looked up from germline, CDR1 is MNHEY and CDR2 is SMNVEV (reference sequence). The CDR3 has 15 amino acids. With 7 bases removed from V and 2 bases from J, the gap between germline ends came to 17 bases. The CDR3 DNA is TGTGCCAGCAAAACCGGGACCGACGTACAAGAGACCCAGTACTTC. It specifies CASKTGTDVQETQYF.

The chain combines TRBV29-1 with TRBJ2-7, with D tentatively TRBD1 (6 bases). V shed 5 bases and J shed 0 bases, with 8 bases lying between them. Germline-derived CDR1 and CDR2 are SQVTM and ANQGSEA. This CDR3 has 12 amino acids. In nucleotides, the CDR3 is TGCAGCGTTAGGACAGCCTCCTACGAGCAGTACTTC. Amino acids: CSVRTASYEQYF.

The chain's CDR3 is CASSAAGTAHYGYTF. CDR3 in DNA: TGTGCCAGCAGTGCGGCCGGGACCGCACACTATGGCTACACCTTC. This chain joins TRBV28 and TRBJ1-2, with a tentative D call TRBD1 (5 bases). Looked up from germline, CDR1 is MDHEN and CDR2 is SYDVKM. The CDR3 has 15 residues. V gave up 5 bases and J gave up 3 bases, with 16 bases separating them.

The V gene is TRBV11-3, the J gene TRBJ2-3; TRBD2 matches at 7 bases. The ends lost 5 bases at V and 7 bases at J; junction bases unmatched: 9. Germline-derived CDR1 and CDR2 are SGHNT and YENEEA. The CDR3 has 14 residues. Here the CDR3 DNA reads TGTGCCAGCAGCATGACGGGGCGGGGGAATACGCAGTATTTT. The encoded protein is CASSMTGRGNTQYF.

This clone was seen only a few times. V is TRBV6-4 and J is TRBJ1-1, with D maybe TRBD1 (6 bases). This CDR3 spans 13 amino acids. Germline V gene lookup returns CDR1 MRHNA and CDR2 SNTAGT. V was trimmed by 6 bases and J by 5 bases, leaving 13 bases between them. CDR3 DNA sequence: TGTGCCAGCAGCAACTCAGGGGCAACTGAAGCTTTCTTT. Translation gives CASSNSGATEAFF.

This chain links TRBV7-6 with TRBJ2-1; either TRBD1 or TRBD2 may supply D (5 bases each). CDR3 length equals 17 residues. Between the trimmed V and J ends, which lost 4 bases and 0 bases, there was a span of 16 bases. Germline CDR1 is SGHVS and CDR2 is FNYEAQ. CDR3 residues: CASSSGLDVSSYNEQFF. Here the CDR3 DNA reads TGTGCCAGCAGCTCGGGGCTAGACGTGAGCTCCTACAATGAGCAGTTCTTC.

A word on this clone: A much larger clone differs by one base, so this may be a read error. The sample contains more than one DNA sequence encoding this CDR3. The chain uses TRBV7-9 and TRBJ1-2; TRBD1 matches at 7 bases. Germline CDR1 and CDR2: SEHNR and FQNEAQ (reference sequence). Trimming at V came to 5 bases and at J to 8 bases, leaving 2 bases not matched to a gene. The CDR3 extends over 11 amino acids. This chain's CDR3 is CASSRQGGYTF. The CDR3 DNA sequence: TGTGCCAGCAGCCGACAGGGAGGCTACACCTTC.

The rearrangement links TRBV7-6 to TRBJ1-5, with D possibly being TRBD1 (6 bases). The CDR3 sequence is 18 residues long. Germline V lookup: CDR1 SGHVS, CDR2 FNYEAQ. Trimming took off 5 bases at V and 2 bases at J, with 22 bases between the two ends. The CDR3 DNA reads as TGTGCCAGCAGCCAACCGTGGTGCGGGGGCGATCGCAATCAGCCCCAGCATTTT. Translated, it gives CASSQPWCGGDRNQPQHF.

The V gene is TRBV28, the J gene TRBJ1-2; no firm D call. Trimming took off 6 bases at V and 3 bases at J, with 11 bases between the two ends. The CDR3 runs to 13 residues. Germline lookup yields CDR1 MDHEN and CDR2 SYDVKM. Here the CDR3 DNA reads TGTGCCAGCAGGGTGGGCGGGGACTATGGCTACACCTTC. Translation: CASRVGGDYGYTF.

The chain combines TRBV12-5 with TRBJ2-1, with D perhaps matching TRBD1 (6 bases). There are 18 residues in the CDR3. Trimming shortened V by 0 bases and J by 0 bases, and 15 bases separated the two germline ends. Germline V gene data show CDR1 as LGHNT and CDR2 as FRNRAP. The CDR3 reads CASGLVRLVRGSYNEQFF. In DNA, the CDR3 is TGTGCTAGTGGTTTGGTTCGGTTGGTCAGGGGCTCCTACAATGAGCAGTTCTTC.

This chain connects TRBV5-1 to TRBJ2-1; D unclear. There are 11 residues in the CDR3. Trimming took 3 bases from V and 9 from J, leaving 7 bases between them. Germline assignment: CDR1 SGHRS and CDR2 YFSETQ. This chain's CDR3 is CASSSDSEQFF. The CDR3, as DNA: TGCGCCAGCAGCTCTGACTCTGAGCAGTTCTTC.

This chain uses TRBV13 with TRBJ1-3, with D hard to call. Germline CDR1 and CDR2: PRHDT and FYEKMQ (reference sequence). The germline V and J ends were trimmed by 6 bases and 0 bases, with 3 bases remaining between them. The CDR3 extends over 12 amino acids. CDR3 coding DNA: TGTGCCAGCAGTTTCTCTGGAAACACCATATATTTT. The encoded protein is CASSFSGNTIYF.

The chain has TRBV6-5 and TRBJ2-7, with TRBD1 matching over 9 bases. CDR1 MNHEY and CDR2 SVGAGI come from the germline V gene. CDR3 length equals 15 residues. J was trimmed by 4 bases and V by 8 bases; bases with no gene match: 12. In nucleotides, the CDR3 is TGTGCCAGCGGAAGATCGGGACAGGGCCAGTACGAGCAGTACTTC. Amino acid sequence: CASGRSGQGQYEQYF.

The V gene is TRBV28, the J gene TRBJ2-1; a weak D match, TRBD2 (6 bases). The CDR3 length is 15 residues. The germline V and J ends were trimmed by 10 bases and 7 bases, with 23 bases remaining between them. Germline lookup yields CDR1 MDHEN and CDR2 SYDVKM. The DNA for the CDR3 is TGTGCCACCCAAAGGATGACTAGTCTTCGGAATGAGCAGTTCTTC. This codes for CATQRMTSLRNEQFF.